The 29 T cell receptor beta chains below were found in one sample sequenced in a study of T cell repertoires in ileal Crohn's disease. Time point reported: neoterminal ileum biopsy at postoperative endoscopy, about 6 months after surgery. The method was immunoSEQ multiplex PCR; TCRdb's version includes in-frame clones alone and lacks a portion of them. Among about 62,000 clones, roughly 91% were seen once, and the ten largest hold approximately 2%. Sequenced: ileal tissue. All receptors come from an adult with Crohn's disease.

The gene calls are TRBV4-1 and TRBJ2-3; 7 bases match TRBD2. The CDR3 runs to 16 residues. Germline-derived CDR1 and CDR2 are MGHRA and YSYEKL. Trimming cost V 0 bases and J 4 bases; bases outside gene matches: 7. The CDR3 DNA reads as TGCGCCAGCAGCCAAGAGGGTGGCGGGGGATCAGATACGCAGTATTTT. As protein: CASSQEGGGGSDTQYF.

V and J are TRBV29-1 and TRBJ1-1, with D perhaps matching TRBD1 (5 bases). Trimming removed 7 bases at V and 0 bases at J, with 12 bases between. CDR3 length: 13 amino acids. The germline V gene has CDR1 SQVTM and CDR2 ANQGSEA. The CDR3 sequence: CSANEQVNTEAFF. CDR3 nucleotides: TGCAGCGCCAACGAACAGGTGAACACTGAAGCTTTCTTT.

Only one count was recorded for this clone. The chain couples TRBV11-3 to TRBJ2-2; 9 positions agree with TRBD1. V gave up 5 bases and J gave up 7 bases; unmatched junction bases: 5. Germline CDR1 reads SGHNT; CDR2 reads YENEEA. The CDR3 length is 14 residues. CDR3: CASSADRGHGELFF. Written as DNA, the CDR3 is TGTGCCAGCAGCGCGGACAGGGGTCACGGGGAGCTGTTTTTT.

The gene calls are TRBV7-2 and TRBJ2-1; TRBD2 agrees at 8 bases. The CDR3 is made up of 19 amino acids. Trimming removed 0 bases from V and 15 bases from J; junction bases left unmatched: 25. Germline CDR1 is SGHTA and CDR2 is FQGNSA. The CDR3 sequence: CASSLARRGGLASGVDRFF. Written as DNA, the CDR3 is TGTGCCAGCAGCTTAGCCAGGAGGGGCGGACTAGCCTCGGGTGTGGATCGGTTCTTC.

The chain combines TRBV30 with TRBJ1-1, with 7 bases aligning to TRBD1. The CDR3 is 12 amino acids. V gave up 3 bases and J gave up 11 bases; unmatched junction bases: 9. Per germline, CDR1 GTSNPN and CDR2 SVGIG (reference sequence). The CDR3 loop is CAWREDRECAFF. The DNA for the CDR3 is TGTGCCTGGAGGGAAGACAGGGAGTGTGCTTTCTTT.

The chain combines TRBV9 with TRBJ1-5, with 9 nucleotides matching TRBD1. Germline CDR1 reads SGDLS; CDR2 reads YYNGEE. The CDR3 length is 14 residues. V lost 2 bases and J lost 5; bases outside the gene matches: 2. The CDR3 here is CASSVGQGDQPQHF. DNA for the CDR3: TGTGCCAGCAGCGTGGGACAGGGAGATCAGCCCCAGCATTTT.

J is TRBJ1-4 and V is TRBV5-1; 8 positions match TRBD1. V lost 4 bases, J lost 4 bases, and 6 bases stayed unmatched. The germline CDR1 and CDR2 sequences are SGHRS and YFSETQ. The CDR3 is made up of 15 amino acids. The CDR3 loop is CASSLKGQVNEKLFF. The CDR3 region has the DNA TGCGCCAGCAGCCTTAAGGGACAGGTTAATGAAAAACTGTTTTTT.

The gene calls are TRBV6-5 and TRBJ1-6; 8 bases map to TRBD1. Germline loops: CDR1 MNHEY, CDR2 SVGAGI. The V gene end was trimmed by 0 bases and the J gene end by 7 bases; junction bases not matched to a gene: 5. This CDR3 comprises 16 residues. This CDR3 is CASSYSIQGANSPLHF. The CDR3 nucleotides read TGTGCCAGCAGTTACTCGATCCAGGGGGCAAATTCACCCCTCCACTTT.

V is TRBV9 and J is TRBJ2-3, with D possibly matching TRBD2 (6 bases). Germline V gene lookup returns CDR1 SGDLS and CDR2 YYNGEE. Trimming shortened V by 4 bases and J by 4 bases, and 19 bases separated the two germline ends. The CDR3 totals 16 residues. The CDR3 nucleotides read TGTGCCAGCAGCATCACCGGGACTCTCATTCCAGATACGCAGTATTTT. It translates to CASSITGTLIPDTQYF.

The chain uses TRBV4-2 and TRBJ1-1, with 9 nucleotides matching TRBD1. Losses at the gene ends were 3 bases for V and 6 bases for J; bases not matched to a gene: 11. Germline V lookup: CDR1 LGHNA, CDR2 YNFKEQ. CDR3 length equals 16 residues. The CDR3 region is CASSHGQGMGNAEAFF. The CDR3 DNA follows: TGTGCCAGCAGCCACGGACAGGGGATGGGTAACGCTGAAGCTTTCTTT.

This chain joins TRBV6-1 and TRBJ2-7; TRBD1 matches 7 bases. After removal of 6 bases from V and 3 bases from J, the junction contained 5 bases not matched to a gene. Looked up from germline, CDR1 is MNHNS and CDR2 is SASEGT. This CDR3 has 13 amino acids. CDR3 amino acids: CASRRQGSYEQYV. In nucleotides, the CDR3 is TGTGCCAGCAGGCGACAGGGTAGCTACGAGCAGTACGTC.

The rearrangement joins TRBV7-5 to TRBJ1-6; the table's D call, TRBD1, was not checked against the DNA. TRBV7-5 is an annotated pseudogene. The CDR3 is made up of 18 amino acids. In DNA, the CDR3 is TGTGTCAGAAGCCCGGACACTGACAGGGAGGAAAGGCATTCACCCCTCCACTTT. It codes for CVRSPDTDREERHSPLHF.

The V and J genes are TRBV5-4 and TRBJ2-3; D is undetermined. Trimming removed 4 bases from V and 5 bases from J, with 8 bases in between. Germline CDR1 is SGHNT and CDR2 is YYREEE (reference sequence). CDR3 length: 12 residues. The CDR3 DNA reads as TGTGCCAGCAGCCCCGATAGAGATACGCAGTATTTT. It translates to CASSPDRDTQYF. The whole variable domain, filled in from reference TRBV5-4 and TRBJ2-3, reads ETGVTQSPTHLIKTRGQQVTLRCSSQSGHNTVSWYQQALGQGPQFIFQYYREEENGRGNFPPRFSGLQFPNYSSELNVNALELDDSALYLCASSPDRDTQYFGPGTRLTVL.

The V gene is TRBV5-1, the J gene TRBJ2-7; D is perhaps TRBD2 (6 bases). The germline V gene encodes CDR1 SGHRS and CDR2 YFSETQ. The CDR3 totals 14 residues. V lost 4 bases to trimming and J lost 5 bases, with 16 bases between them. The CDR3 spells CASSPTGAGNEQYV. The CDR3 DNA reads TGCGCCAGCAGCCCGACGGGCGCGGGGAACGAGCAGTACGTC.

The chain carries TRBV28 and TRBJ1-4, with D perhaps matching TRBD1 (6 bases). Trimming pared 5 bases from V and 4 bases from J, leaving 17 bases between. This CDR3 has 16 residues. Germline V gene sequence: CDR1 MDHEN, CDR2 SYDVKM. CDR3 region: CASSLFGGQINEKLFF. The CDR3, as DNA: TGTGCCAGCAGTCTATTCGGCGGACAGATTAATGAAAAACTGTTTTTT.

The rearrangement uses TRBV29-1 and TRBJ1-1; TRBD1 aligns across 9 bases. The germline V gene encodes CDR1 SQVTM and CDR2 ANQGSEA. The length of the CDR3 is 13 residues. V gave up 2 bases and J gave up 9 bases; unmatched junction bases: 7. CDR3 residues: CSVETGQGLQAFF. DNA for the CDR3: TGCAGCGTTGAAACGGGACAGGGTCTGCAAGCTTTCTTT.

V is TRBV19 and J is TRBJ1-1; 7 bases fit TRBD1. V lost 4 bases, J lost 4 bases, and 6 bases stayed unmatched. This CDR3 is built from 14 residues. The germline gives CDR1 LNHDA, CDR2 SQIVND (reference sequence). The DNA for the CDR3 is TGTGCCAGTAGTAGAATCCAGGGGGGCACTGAAGCTTTCTTT. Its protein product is CASSRIQGGTEAFF.

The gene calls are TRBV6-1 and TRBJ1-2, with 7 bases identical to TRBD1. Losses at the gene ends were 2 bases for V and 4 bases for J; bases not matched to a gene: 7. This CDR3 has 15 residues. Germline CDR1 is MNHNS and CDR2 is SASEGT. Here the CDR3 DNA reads TGTGCCAGCAGTGAAATCCTGGGGGACAGCTATGGCTACACCTTC. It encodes CASSEILGDSYGYTF.

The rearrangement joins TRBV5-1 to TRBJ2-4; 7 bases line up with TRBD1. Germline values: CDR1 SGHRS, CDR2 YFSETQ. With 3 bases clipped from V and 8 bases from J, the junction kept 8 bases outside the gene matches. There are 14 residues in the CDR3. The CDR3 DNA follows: TGCGCCAGCAGCTCTTTGACAGGGTCGGACATTCAGTACTTC. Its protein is CASSSLTGSDIQYF. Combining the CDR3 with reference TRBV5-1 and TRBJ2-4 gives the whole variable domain KAGVTQTPRYLIKTRGQQVTLSCSPISGHRSVSWYQQTPGQGLQFLFEYFSETQRNKGNFPGRFSGRQFSNSRSEMNVSTLELGDSALYLCASSSLTGSDIQYFGAGTRLSVL.

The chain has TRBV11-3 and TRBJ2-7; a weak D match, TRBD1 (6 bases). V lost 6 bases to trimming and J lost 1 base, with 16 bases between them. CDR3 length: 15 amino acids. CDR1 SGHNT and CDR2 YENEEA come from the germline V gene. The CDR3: CASRRNREASYEQYF. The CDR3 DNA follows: TGTGCCAGCAGGAGAAACAGGGAAGCGTCCTACGAGCAGTACTTC.

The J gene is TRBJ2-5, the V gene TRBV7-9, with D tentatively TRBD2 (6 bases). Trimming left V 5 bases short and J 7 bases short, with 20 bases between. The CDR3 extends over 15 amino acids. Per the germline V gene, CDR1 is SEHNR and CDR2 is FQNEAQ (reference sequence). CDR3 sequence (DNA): TGTGCCAGCAGCCCAACCGGGACTGCGATAGGGACCCAGTACTTC. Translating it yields CASSPTGTAIGTQYF.

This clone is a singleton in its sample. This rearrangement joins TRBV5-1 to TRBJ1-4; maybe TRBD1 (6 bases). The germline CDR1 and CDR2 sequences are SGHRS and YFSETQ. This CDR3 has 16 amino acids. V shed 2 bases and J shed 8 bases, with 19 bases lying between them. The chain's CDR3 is CASSLTPGAIGEKLFF. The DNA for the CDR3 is TGCGCCAGCAGCTTAACCCCAGGGGCGATAGGAGAAAAACTGTTTTTT. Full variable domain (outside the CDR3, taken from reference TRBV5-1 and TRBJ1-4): KAGVTQTPRYLIKTRGQQVTLSCSPISGHRSVSWYQQTPGQGLQFLFEYFSETQRNKGNFPGRFSGRQFSNSRSEMNVSTLELGDSALYLCASSLTPGAIGEKLFFGSGTQLSVL.

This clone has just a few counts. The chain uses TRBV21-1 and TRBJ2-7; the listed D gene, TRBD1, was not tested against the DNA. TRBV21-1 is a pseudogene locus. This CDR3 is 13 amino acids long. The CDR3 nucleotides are TGTGCCAGCAGGGGACAGCGACACTACGAGCAGTACGTC. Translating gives CASRGQRHYEQYV.

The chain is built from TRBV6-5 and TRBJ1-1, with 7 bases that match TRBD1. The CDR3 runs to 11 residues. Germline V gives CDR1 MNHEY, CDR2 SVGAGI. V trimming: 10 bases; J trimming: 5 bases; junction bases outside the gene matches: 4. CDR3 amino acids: CATGTATEAFF. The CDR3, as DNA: TGTGCCACGGGGACAGCGACTGAAGCTTTCTTT.

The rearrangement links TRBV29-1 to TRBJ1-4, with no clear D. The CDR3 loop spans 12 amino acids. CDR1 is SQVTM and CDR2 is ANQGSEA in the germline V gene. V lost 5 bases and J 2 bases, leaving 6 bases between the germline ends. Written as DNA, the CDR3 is TGCAGCGTTCGGGTGACTAATGAAAAACTGTTTTTT. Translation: CSVRVTNEKLFF.

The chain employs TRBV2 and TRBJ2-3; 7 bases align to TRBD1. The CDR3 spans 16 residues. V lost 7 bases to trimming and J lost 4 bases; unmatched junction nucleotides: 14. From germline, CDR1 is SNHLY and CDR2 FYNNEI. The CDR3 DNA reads TGTGCCAGCAAAACCGCGCCGAACAGGGGACCAGATACGCAGTATTTT. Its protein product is CASKTAPNRGPDTQYF.

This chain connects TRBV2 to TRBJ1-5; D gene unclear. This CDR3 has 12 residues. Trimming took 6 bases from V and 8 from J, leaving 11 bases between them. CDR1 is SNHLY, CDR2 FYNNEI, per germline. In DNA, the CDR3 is TGTGCCAGCAGCTCGACACTTGAGCCCCAGCATTTT. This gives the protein CASSSTLEPQHF.

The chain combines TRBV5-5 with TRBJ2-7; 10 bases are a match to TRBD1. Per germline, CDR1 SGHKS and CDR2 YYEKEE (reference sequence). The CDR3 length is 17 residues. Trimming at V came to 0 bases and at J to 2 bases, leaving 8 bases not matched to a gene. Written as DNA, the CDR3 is TGTGCCAGCAGCTTGGTATCTGTCGGGACAGGGGCCTACGAGCAGTACTTC. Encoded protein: CASSLVSVGTGAYEQYF.

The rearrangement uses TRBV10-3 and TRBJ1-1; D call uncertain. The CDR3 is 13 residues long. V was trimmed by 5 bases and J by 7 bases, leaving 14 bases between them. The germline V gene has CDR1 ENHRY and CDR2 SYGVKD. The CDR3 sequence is CAISLMMPGEAFF. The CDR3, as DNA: TGTGCCATCAGTTTGATGATGCCCGGTGAAGCTTTCTTT.